The 24 T cell receptor beta chains in this list originate from one sample, sequenced in a study of T-cell reconstitution after alpha-beta-depleted transplantation in children (dated by TCRdb to between 2015 and 2016). The meaning of the sample's treatment or condition label: allogeneic hematopoietic cell transplantation with graft depleted of TCRalphabeta T cells and CD19 B cells. Receptor libraries were prepared by PCR. Sequencing was performed on an Illumina HiSeq 2500. To normalize quantification of the TCRbeta repertoire, the TCR libraries were built with molecular barcoding that relied on unique molecular identifiers. In-frame beta chains were kept once TCRdb had trimmed the public reads at Q25 with fastp and called clones with MiXCR. Each record represents a unique CDR3 protein, reported with the most common genes and DNA among its rows. Within this sample are roughly 100,000 distinct CDR3 sequences, with approximately 8% of them counted one time only. The ten largest clones take up around 15% of the sample.

The source was PBMCs, collected before TCRalphabeta/CD19-depleted stem cell transplant. The receptors were gathered from a boy younger than 10 with acute lymphoblastic leukemia, due to receive a stem cell transplant.

The genes are TRBV2 and TRBJ2-7, with 9 bases matching TRBD1. In germline, CDR1 is SNHLY, CDR2 FYNNEI. There are 18 residues in the CDR3. With 10 bases clipped from V and 4 bases from J, the junction kept 23 bases outside the gene matches. The CDR3 is CATLTPHPYGTGKYEQYF. The CDR3 DNA follows: TGTGCCACCCTGACCCCCCACCCCTACGGGACAGGGAAGTACGAGCAGTACTTC.

In DNA form, the CDR3 reads TGTGCCAGTAGATCCCTAGGGGAGGTGAACACTGAAGCTTTCTTT. Its protein product is CASRSLGEVNTEAFF. V and J are TRBV19 and TRBJ1-1, with D possibly being TRBD1 (5 bases). The CDR3 is 15 amino acids. V lost 6 bases, J lost 0 bases, and 14 bases lay in between. Looked up from germline, CDR1 is LNHDA and CDR2 is SQIVND (reference sequence).

This clonotype was seen ten or more times. The chain recombines TRBV6-5 with TRBJ2-3, with 16 bases matching TRBD2. The CDR3 runs 17 residues. Germline assignment: CDR1 MNHEY and CDR2 SVGAGI. V trimming: 6 bases; J trimming: 4 bases; junction bases outside the gene matches: 7. The CDR3: CASSQGTSGGAPDTQYF. The DNA for the CDR3 is TGTGCCAGCAGCCAAGGGACTAGCGGGGGGGCCCCAGATACGCAGTATTTT.

This clonotype was counted a few times. The J gene is TRBJ1-5, the V gene TRBV7-2; D gene uncertain. Between the trimmed V and J ends, which lost 5 bases and 4 bases, there was a span of 18 bases. The CDR3 consists of 16 residues. Germline CDR1 SGHTA, CDR2 FQGNSA. CDR3 coding DNA: TGTGCCAGCAGCGACCCCATAGGGTCCCCTAATCAGCCCCAGCATTTT. Amino acids: CASSDPIGSPNQPQHF.

This clonotype was recorded at least ten times. V gene TRBV6-1 combines with J gene TRBJ2-1; D is perhaps TRBD1 (6 bases). Looked up from germline, CDR1 is MNHNS and CDR2 is SASEGT. This CDR3 region has 15 residues. V was cut by 7 bases and J by 3 bases, with 16 bases left in between. The CDR3: CASTLGRGYYNEQFF. DNA for the CDR3: TGTGCCAGCACCCTAGGCAGGGGATACTACAATGAGCAGTTCTTC.

This clonotype came up a few times. The V and J genes are TRBV2 and TRBJ2-7, with 7 bases lining up with TRBD2. V dropped 1 base and J dropped 3; count of bases not matched to a gene: 3. CDR1 is SNHLY and CDR2 is FYNNEI in the germline V gene. The CDR3 spans 14 residues. CDR3 coding DNA: TGTGCCAGCAGTGAAGAGCGGGGTATCTACGAGCAGTACTTC. This sequence encodes CASSEERGIYEQYF.

In its sample, this clonotype was seen many times. This chain connects TRBV5-1 to TRBJ2-5, with 8 bases fitting TRBD1. From germline, CDR1 is SGHRS and CDR2 YFSETQ. V gave up 8 bases and J gave up 1 base; unmatched junction bases: 4. There are 13 residues in the CDR3. CDR3 region: CASGQGRQETQYF. CDR3 DNA sequence: TGCGCCAGTGGACAGGGTCGCCAAGAGACCCAGTACTTC.

This clonotype was seen ten or more times. The chain links TRBV5-5 to TRBJ1-1; 7 nucleotides line up with TRBD1. Germline V gives CDR1 SGHKS, CDR2 YYEKEE (reference sequence). V lost 4 bases to trimming and J lost 7 bases; unmatched junction nucleotides: 7. The CDR3 contains 13 residues. The CDR3 region is CASSRTTGSEAFF. As DNA, the CDR3 is TGTGCCAGCAGCCGAACGACAGGGAGTGAAGCTTTCTTT. Complete variable domain (other parts from reference TRBV5-5 and TRBJ1-1): DAGVTQSPTHLIKTRGQQVTLRCSPISGHKSVSWYQQVLGQGPQFIFQYYEKEERGRGNFPDRFSARQFPNYSSELNVNALLLGDSALYLCASSRTTGSEAFFGQGTRLTVV.

The chain recombines TRBV28 with TRBJ2-1; 9 nucleotides match TRBD1. This CDR3 region has 15 residues. In germline, CDR1 is MDHEN, CDR2 SYDVKM. V dropped 7 bases and J dropped 12; count of bases not matched to a gene: 16. The CDR3 nucleotides are TGTGCCAGCAAAGCCGAGGGACAGGGTACACAGGGGCAGTTCTTC. Translation gives CASKAEGQGTQGQFF.

A note on this clonotype: This could be a read error, since a much larger clone is one nucleotide away. CDR3: CAGRGDAGELFF. The DNA of the CDR3 is TGTGCCGGCAGAGGGGACGCCGGGGAGCTGTTTTTT. V is TRBV2 and J is TRBJ2-2; D tentatively reads TRBD1 or TRBD2 (5 bases each). The CDR3 extends over 12 amino acids. Germline V gene lookup returns CDR1 SNHLY and CDR2 FYNNEI. Supplemented by reference TRBV2 and TRBJ2-2, the full variable domain reads EPEVTQTPSHQVTQMGQEVILRCVPISNHLYFYWYRQILGQKVEFLVSFYNNEISEKSEIFDDQFSVERPDGSNFTLKIRSTKLEDSAMYFCAGRGDAGELFFGEGSRLTVL.

This clonotype was counted a few times. The V and J genes are TRBV20-1 and TRBJ1-1; 7 bases align to TRBD1. Germline V gene data show CDR1 as DFQATT and CDR2 as SNEGSKA (reference sequence). V was clipped by 5 bases and J by 0 bases; unmatched bases: 6. This CDR3 spans 14 amino acids. The CDR3 nucleotides are TGCAGTGCTTCGACAGGGCTCATGAACACTGAAGCTTTCTTT. Residues: CSASTGLMNTEAFF.

This clonotype was observed many times. The chain links TRBV5-5 to TRBJ1-5, with a tentative D call TRBD1 (5 bases). Germline-derived CDR1 and CDR2 are SGHKS and YYEKEE (reference sequence). The CDR3 extends over 15 amino acids. Trimming took off 1 base at V and 7 bases at J, with 15 bases between the two ends. This CDR3 is CASSLFIGAGQPQHF. DNA for the CDR3: TGTGCCAGCAGCTTGTTTATCGGGGCAGGGCAGCCCCAGCATTTT.

The chain employs TRBV27 and TRBJ2-7; D may be TRBD2 (5 bases). V gave up 0 bases and J gave up 7 bases, with 16 bases separating them. Germline V lookup: CDR1 MNHEY, CDR2 SMNVEV (reference sequence). The CDR3 is 15 residues long. As DNA, the CDR3 is TGTGCCAGCAGTTTATCCGGCAGGCCTCGGAGGGAGCAGTACTTC. Translation: CASSLSGRPRREQYF.

This chain uses TRBV19 with TRBJ2-7; D is possibly TRBD2 (6 bases). The CDR3 consists of 13 residues. Trimming took 3 bases from V and 0 from J, leaving 6 bases between them. Germline CDR1 is LNHDA and CDR2 is SQIVND (reference sequence). CDR3: CASSMRGSYEQYF. Written as DNA, the CDR3 is TGTGCCAGTAGTATGCGGGGCTCCTACGAGCAGTACTTC.

This chain uses TRBV3-1 with TRBJ2-7; D unresolved. Germline V gene sequence: CDR1 LGHDT, CDR2 YNNKEL (reference sequence). The CDR3 runs 14 residues. V was cut by 10 bases and J by 6 bases, with 22 bases left in between. The CDR3 DNA reads as TGTGCCACCTCCCCCTCTGGGCTTTTCTCCGAGCAGTACTTC. Translation gives CATSPSGLFSEQYF.

This clonotype was counted only a few times. This chain uses TRBV11-2 with TRBJ1-1, with a tentative D call TRBD1 (5 bases). Trimming left V 0 bases short and J 2 bases short, with 10 bases between. Per the germline V gene, CDR1 is SGHAT and CDR2 is FQNNGV. The CDR3 is 15 amino acids. The CDR3 DNA sequence: TGTGCCAGCAGCTTAGATTACAGGCCTAACACTGAAGCTTTCTTT. It encodes CASSLDYRPNTEAFF. The full variable domain, completed using reference TRBV11-2 and TRBJ1-1, is EAGVAQSPRYKIIEKRQSVAFWCNPISGHATLYWYQQILGQGPKLLIQFQNNGVVDDSQLPKDRFSAERLKGVDSTLKIQPAKLEDSAVYLCASSLDYRPNTEAFFGQGTRLTVV.

The CDR3 spells CASLPGGGLYNEQFF. CDR3 DNA sequence: TGTGCCAGCCTCCCGGGGGGGGGCCTCTACAATGAGCAGTTCTTC. V and J are TRBV12-3 or TRBV12-4 and TRBJ2-1, with TRBD2 matching over 8 bases. The CDR3 loop spans 15 amino acids. The V segment lost 8 bases and the J segment 3 bases; nucleotides outside the gene matches: 9.

This clonotype was recorded at least ten times. CDR3 amino acids: CASSFDSATAVTYEQYF. The CDR3 region has the DNA TGTGCCAGCAGCTTCGACTCCGCGACTGCCGTCACCTACGAGCAGTACTTC. V gene TRBV12-3 or TRBV12-4 combines with J gene TRBJ2-7; D is undetermined. The CDR3 extends over 17 amino acids. The V gene lost 6 bases and the J gene lost 2 bases, with 23 bases spanning the gap.

This clonotype showed up just a few times. V gene TRBV29-1 combines with J gene TRBJ1-2; TRBD1 aligns across 7 bases. This CDR3 is built from 13 residues. Trimming took 6 bases from V and 4 from J; bases not matched to a gene: 8. Germline V gene lookup returns CDR1 SQVTM and CDR2 ANQGSEA. The CDR3: CSVYVDRIYGYTF. The CDR3 DNA reads as TGCAGCGTCTACGTGGACAGGATCTATGGCTACACCTTC. Using reference TRBV29-1 and TRBJ1-2 for the parts outside the CDR3, the full variable domain is SAVISQKPSRDICQRGTSLTIQCQVDSQVTMMFWYRQQPGQSLTLIATANQGSEATYESGFVIDKFPISRPNLTFSTLTVSNMSPEDSSIYLCSVYVDRIYGYTFGSGTRLTVV.

This clonotype was seen at least ten times. This chain joins TRBV4-2 and TRBJ1-4; D is undetermined. The CDR3 consists of 14 residues. V was cut by 0 bases and J by 0 bases, with 2 bases left in between. Germline-derived CDR1 and CDR2 are LGHNA and YNFKEQ. CDR3 in amino acids: CASSQDTTNEKLFF. Here the CDR3 DNA reads TGTGCCAGCAGCCAAGACACAACTAATGAAAAACTGTTTTTT.

This clonotype has more than one count but fewer than ten. The J gene is TRBJ2-7, the V gene TRBV29-1, with TRBD2 identical over 7 bases. The ends lost 0 bases at V and 6 bases at J; junction bases unmatched: 8. CDR3 length: 14 residues. Germline V gene data show CDR1 as SQVTM and CDR2 as ANQGSEA. The CDR3 nucleotides read TGCAGCGTTGAAGAGTTAGTGGGGGGGAGCGAGCAGTACTTC. Translation gives CSVEELVGGSEQYF.

This clonotype was detected a few times. The CDR3 sequence is CASSQRAASSYNEQFF. As DNA, the CDR3 is TGCGCCAGCAGTCAACGAGCGGCGAGCTCCTACAATGAGCAGTTCTTC. The V gene is TRBV23-1, the J gene TRBJ2-1, with D maybe TRBD2 (5 bases). Being an ORF, TRBV23-1 has a function that is uncertain. The CDR3 extends over 16 amino acids. The V gene lost 2 bases and the J gene lost 0 bases, with 11 bases spanning the gap.

This clonotype appeared many times. The genes are TRBV20-1 and TRBJ1-5, with D possibly TRBD1 on 5 matching bases. V gave up 1 base and J gave up 2 bases, with 12 bases separating them. This CDR3 comprises 15 residues. The germline CDR1 and CDR2 sequences are DFQATT and SNEGSKA (reference sequence). The CDR3 nucleotides are TGCAGTGCTAGAGGGGTAGGGGAGGGCAATCAGCCCCAGCATTTT. This translates into CSARGVGEGNQPQHF.

This clonotype has at least ten counts. The J gene is TRBJ2-1, the V gene TRBV3-1, with 15 bases fitting TRBD2. This CDR3 contains 17 residues. Trimming cost V 4 bases and J 4 bases; bases outside gene matches: 5. Germline CDR1 and CDR2: LGHDT and YNNKEL (reference sequence). The CDR3 nucleotides are TGTGCCAGCAGCCCTATTGGACTAGCGGGGGGGTACAATGAGCAGTTCTTC. It specifies CASSPIGLAGGYNEQFF.